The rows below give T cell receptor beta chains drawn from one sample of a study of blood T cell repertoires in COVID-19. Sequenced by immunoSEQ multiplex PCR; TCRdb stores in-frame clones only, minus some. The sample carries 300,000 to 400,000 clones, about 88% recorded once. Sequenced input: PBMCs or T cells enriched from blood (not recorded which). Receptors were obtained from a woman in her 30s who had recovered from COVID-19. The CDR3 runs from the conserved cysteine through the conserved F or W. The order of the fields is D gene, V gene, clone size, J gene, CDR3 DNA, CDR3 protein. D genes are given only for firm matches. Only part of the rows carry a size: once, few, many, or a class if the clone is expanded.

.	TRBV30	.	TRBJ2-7	TGTGCCTGGAGTGGGGGGCAGGAGCAGTACTTC	CAWSGGQEQYF
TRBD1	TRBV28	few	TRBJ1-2	TGTGCCAGCTTGGGACAGGGGGGCCCGGGCAACTATGGCTACACCTTC	CASLGQGGPGNYGYTF
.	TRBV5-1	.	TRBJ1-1	TGCGCCAGCAGCTTGGCGCAGGGCTCCATGAACACTGAAGCTTTCTTT	CASSLAQGSMNTEAFF
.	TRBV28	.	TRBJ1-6	TGTGCCAGCCGTAGGACAAATGTATATAATTCACCCCTCCACTTT	CASRRTNVYNSPLHF
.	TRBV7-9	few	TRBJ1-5	TGTGCCAGCAGCTTAGACAGTAGCAATCAGCCCCAGCATTTT	CASSLDSSNQPQHF
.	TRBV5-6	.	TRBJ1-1	TGTGCCAGCATCTCATGGGGGGGCAGCAAAACTGAAGCTTTCTTT	CASISWGGSKTEAFF
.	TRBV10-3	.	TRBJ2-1	TGTGCCATCAGGAAGACAGAATACAATGAGCAGTTCTTC	CAIRKTEYNEQFF
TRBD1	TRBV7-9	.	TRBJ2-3	TGTGCCAGCAGCCCCCCCGACAGGGTAGGGGATACGCAGTATTTT	CASSPPDRVGDTQYF
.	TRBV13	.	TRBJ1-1	TGTGCCAGCAGCCCTAAGCCCCGGGTGGCTGAAGCTTTCTTT	CASSPKPRVAEAFF
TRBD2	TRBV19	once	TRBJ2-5	TGTGCCAGTAGTATAACGACTAGCGGCCTCCAAGAGACCCAGTACTTC	CASSITTSGLQETQYF
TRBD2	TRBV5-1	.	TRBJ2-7	TGCGCCAGCAGCTTGGGGGGTTTAGCGGGGACTCTAAGCTACGAGCAGTACTTC	CASSLGGLAGTLSYEQYF
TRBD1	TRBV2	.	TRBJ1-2	TGTGCCAGCAGTGATGACAGGGGGCTCGTCACCTATGGCTACACCTTC	CASSDDRGLVTYGYTF
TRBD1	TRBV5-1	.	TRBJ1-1	TGCGCCAGCAGCTCCGGGACAGGGACTAACACTGAAGCTTTCTTT	CASSSGTGTNTEAFF
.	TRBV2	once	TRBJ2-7	TGTGCCACCAAAAGGGAGGGGGGGGCGTTCCTGGGCGAGCAGTACTTC	CATKREGGAFLGEQYF
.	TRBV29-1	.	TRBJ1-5	TGCAGCGTTCGCTGGGCAGGATCTAATCAGCCCCAGCATTTT	CSVRWAGSNQPQHF
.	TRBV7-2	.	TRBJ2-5	TGTGCCAGCAGCTCCCTCCCGGGGGTAGGGCGCCAAGAGACCCAGTACTTC	CASSSLPGVGRQETQYF
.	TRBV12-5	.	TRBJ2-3	TGTGCTAGTGCTAAAGGGGGAACCGCTATGGATACGCAGTATTTT	CASAKGGTAMDTQYF
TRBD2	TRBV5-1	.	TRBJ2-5	TGCGCCAGCAGCTTGGTTGTCCTAGCGGGGGGTAGAAGCGAAGAGACCCAGTACTTC	CASSLVVLAGGRSEETQYF
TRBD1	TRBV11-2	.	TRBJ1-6	TGTGCCAGCAGCCAGGCCGGGACAGCGGTCAATTCACCCCTCCACTTT	CASSQAGTAVNSPLHF
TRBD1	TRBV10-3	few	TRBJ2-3	TGTGCCATCAGTGTCGACAGGGTGGGCACAGATACGCAGTATTTT	CAISVDRVGTDTQYF
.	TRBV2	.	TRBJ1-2	TGTGCCAGCATTCCAGGGAGGACTGGCTACACCTTC	CASIPGRTGYTF
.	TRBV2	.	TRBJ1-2	TGTGCCAGCAGTGAAGGGACCCTCGGGAGCTATGGCTACACCTTC	CASSEGTLGSYGYTF
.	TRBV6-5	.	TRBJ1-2	TGTGCCAGCGGATGGACACCCTTGAACTATGGCTACACCTTC	CASGWTPLNYGYTF
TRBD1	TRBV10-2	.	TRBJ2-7	TGCGCCAGCAGGAAGGGACAGCCTCAGGGCGAGCAGTACTTC	CASRKGQPQGEQYF
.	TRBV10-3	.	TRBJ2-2	TGTGCCATCAGTGACAACGGGGAGCTGTTTTTT	CAISDNGELFF
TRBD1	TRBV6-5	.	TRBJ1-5	TGTGCCAGCACCAAACAGGGGGTCGGCAATCAGCCCCAGCATTTT	CASTKQGVGNQPQHF
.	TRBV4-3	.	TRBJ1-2	TGCGCCAGCAGCCAAGGACATGAGGGCTACACCTTC	CASSQGHEGYTF
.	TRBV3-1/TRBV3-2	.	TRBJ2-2	TGTGCCAGCAGCCAAGGACTAACTAACACCGGGGAGCTGTTTTTT	CASSQGLTNTGELFF
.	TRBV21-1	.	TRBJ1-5	TGTGCCAGCAGCGTACGGACAGGGGTTGGGAGCAATCAGCCCCAGCATTTT	CASSVRTGVGSNQPQHF
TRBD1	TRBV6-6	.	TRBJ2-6	TGTGCCAGCAGTTCTCTACAGGGGCTTGCCAACGTCCTGACTTTC	CASSSLQGLANVLTF
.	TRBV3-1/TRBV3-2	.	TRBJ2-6	TGTGCCAGCAGCCAAGGATCCCCTAACCCATCCTCTGGGGCCAACGTCCTGACTTTC	CASSQGSPNPSSGANVLTF
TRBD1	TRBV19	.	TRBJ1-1	TGTGCCAGTAGTTTACCGGGACAGGATGAAGCTTTCTTT	CASSLPGQDEAFF
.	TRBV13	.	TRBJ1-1	TGTGCCAGCAGCTCGAATAGAGGAACCATGAACACTGAAGCTTTCTTT	CASSSNRGTMNTEAFF
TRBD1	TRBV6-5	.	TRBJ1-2	TGTGCCAGCAGTTACGGAGGGACAGGGGGCTTGGGCTACACCTTC	CASSYGGTGGLGYTF